The entry below describes one TCR beta chain. The antigen remains undetermined. The sample is drawn from a study of beta chain features in type 1 diabetes. Study-wide points: Across all four CD4+ subsets, people with type 1 diabetes showed modestly shorter TCRB CDR3s.

Expressed TCRB transcripts were sequenced because the entire RNA isolate underwent reverse transcription. TCRdb's copy holds only in-frame clones and misses some; the assay was immunoSEQ multiplex PCR. The repertoire holds about 340,000 clones, with roughly 14% as singletons. Germline CDR1 is MNHEY and CDR2 is SVGAGI. Trimming removed 3 bases at V and 2 bases at J, with 8 bases between. The CDR3 is made up of 14 amino acids. This receptor was obtained from a woman aged 18-35 years with type 1 diabetes. This chain links TRBV6-5 with TRBJ1-3, with D maybe TRBD1 (5 bases). Sequenced input: naive CD4+ T cells from blood. The CDR3, as DNA: TGTGCCAGCAGTTATGGCAGGGCTGGAAACACCATATATTTT. Translating gives CASSYGRAGNTIYF.